Presented here are 4 T cell receptor beta chains from one specimen sequenced in a study of T cells in women clearing cervical HPV infection. Method: immunoSEQ multiplex PCR; TCRdb's copy keeps in-frame clones and lacks some. This sample's clone table lists tens of thousands of clones. Sequenced sample: blood buffy coat. These receptors were collected from a woman aged 18 to 75 with a cervical HPV16 infection that either progressed to CIN3+ or cleared (not recorded which).

Comments on this clone: From the germline J gene comes the end of the CDR3, since the read stops 3 residues before it. The V gene is TRBV30, the J gene TRBJ2-5; 9 nucleotides line up with TRBD2. CDR1 and CDR2 from the germline V gene are GTSNPN and SVGIG (reference sequence). Germline trimming cut 2 bases from V and 5 bases from J; bases unmatched to any gene: 9. The CDR3 is 15 amino acids. CDR3 DNA, as far as it was read: TGTGCCTGGAGTAAGGGTAGCGGGAGAGGCGAGACC. This translates into CAWSKGSGRGET. The full CDR3 sequence reads CAWSKGSGRGETQYF.

With respect to this clone: Sequencing ends 3 residues short of the CDR3 end; the germline J gene provides the rest. The V and J genes are TRBV13 and TRBJ2-1, with 10 bases fitting TRBD2. The CDR3 sequence is 16 residues long. In germline, CDR1 is PRHDT, CDR2 FYEKMQ (reference sequence). V trimming: 5 bases; J trimming: 8 bases; junction bases outside the gene matches: 12. CDR3 sequence reads: CASSATRTSGFYEQFF. CDR3 DNA, as far as it was read: TGTGCCAGCAGCGCCACCCGGACTAGCGGCTTTTATGAG. Supplemented by reference TRBV13 and TRBJ2-1, the full variable domain reads AAGVIQSPRHLIKEKRETATLKCYPIPRHDTVYWYQQGPGQDPQFLISFYEKMQSDKGSIPDRFSAQQFSDYHSELNMSSLELGDSALYFCASSATRTSGFYEQFFGPGTRLTVL.

In the case of this clone: Read sequence stops 3 residues before the CDR3 end, and the germline J gene provides the missing end. The genes are TRBV10-2 and TRBJ2-7; TRBD2 aligns across 7 bases. V lost 4 bases, J lost 3 bases, and 9 bases stayed unmatched. This CDR3 is 15 amino acids long. Germline loops: CDR1 WSHSY, CDR2 SAAADI. The CDR3 bases that were read are TGCGCCAGCAGTGGCGCCGGACTAGTGGTCTACGAG. Its translation is CASSGAGLVVYE. The complete CDR3 protein is CASSGAGLVVYEQYF.

Comments on this clone: The sequenced fragment ends 3 residues before the CDR3 boundary, so the rest is inferred from the germline J gene. The rearrangement joins TRBV12-5 to TRBJ2-1; the match to TRBD1 covers 7 bases. The V gene end was trimmed by 7 bases and the J gene end by 2 bases; junction bases not matched to a gene: 5. Germline CDR1 LGHNT, CDR2 FRNRAP. There are 14 residues in the CDR3. This CDR3 reads CASVGGQAYNEQFF. The CDR3 DNA, read in part, is TGTGCTAGTGTCGGAGGACAGGCCTACAATGAG.